The T cell receptor (beta chain) described here comes from a study of PD-1 blockade in classical Hodgkin lymphoma (dated by TCRdb to 2018 to 2020). Background for the entire study: Nivolumab dosing was 3 mg/kg intravenously every 2 weeks, continuing until either disease progression or unacceptable toxicity. A peripheral blood immune signature of response to PD-1 blockade in classical Hodgkin lymphoma was defined using TCR beta sequencing and CyTOF. Broad study findings and their caveats: CD4+ but not CD8+ TCR diversity rose significantly by C4D1 (p=0.0027 vs p=0.16), most apparent in complete responders (p=0.02). Lower diversity was seen in patients whose nivolumab began less than 1 year after ASCT, and these patients were left out of later analyses so that immune reconstitution would not confound the results. Among trial patients, those achieving complete response had baseline diversity similar to that of newly diagnosed patients, while diversity was significantly lower in partial responders and progressors. Baseline TCR diversity was reported as lower in newly diagnosed patients than in healthy donors, and lower still in relapsed/refractory patients. Only a single clinical trial cohort was studied, and what caused the repertoire differences, possibly disease activity or prior therapy, remained undefined.

Genomic DNA was extracted with the Qiagen DNeasy kit from unsorted PBMCs and from negatively selected CD4+ and CD8+ fractions. Using primers that anneal to V and J segments, immunoSEQ multiplex PCR amplified the TCR beta CDR3 regions. A synthetic immune receptor repertoire was used to minimize amplification bias, and remaining bias was computationally removed after sequencing. The authors' pipeline ran thus. Custom Python scripts were used to quantify repertoire diversity as the Shannon entropy index. Unsorted, CD4+ and CD8+ repertoires were analyzed separately, except for combined analyses in which CD4+ and CD8+ sequences were merged in silico. Clonal expansion was defined as at least a 2-fold frequency increase after treatment relative to C1D1, with a pseudocount of 0.5 for undetected baseline clones. Clones with 0 or 1 copy at C1D1 were classified as singleton clones, and clones with 2 or more copies were classified as non-singleton clones. Clones expanded in unsorted samples were labelled as CD4+, CD8+ or unknown by matching protein sequences in sorted samples from the same patient. Wilcoxon tests on paired samples were used to test changes in diversity from C1D1 to C4D1. As stored in TCRdb, this immuneACCESS dataset retains in-frame rearrangements with V and J assigned. A fraction of the clones does not appear; measured against another copy, unresolved V genes explain less than half of the discrepancy, and the remainder lacks a known reason. That table is the source of V, J and clone size, and D and trimming were worked out from the DNA. The sample has approximately 20,000 clones on record, about nine tenths of them singletons. The top ten hold approximately 4.5% of the sample.

From a lookup of the germline V gene, CDR1 and CDR2 are SGDLS and YYNGEE. Trimming at the junction amounts to 3 bases on V and 1 base on J, and the germline ends lie 11 bases apart. The CDR3 runs 15 residues from the cysteine to the phenylalanine. Left in the record is the CDR3 DNA by itself, 45 bases read in frame from the first base. This specimen's time point label, per the study, means: cycle 4 day 1 (C4D1), after 6 weeks of nivolumab. All trial patients had relapsed after autologous stem cell transplantation, with cohorts A, B and C differing in prior brentuximab vedotin exposure. A Miltenyi CD8+ T cell isolation kit was used for magnetic negative selection to purify CD8+ T cells from thawed PBMCs. The trial cohort comprised about 60 patients with relapsed/refractory classical Hodgkin lymphoma whose best overall responses were complete response, partial response or progressive disease. In the multi-cohort phase II CheckMate 205 trial, trial patients received single-agent nivolumab. An independent review committee assessed best overall response by applying the 2007 International Working Group response criteria. Trial PBMCs were collected just before the start of nivolumab (C1D1) and during therapy at cycle 2 day 1 and cycle 4 day 1. After peripheral blood was drawn into 8 mL Vacutainer Cell Preparation Tubes, PBMCs were isolated by centrifugation and then cryopreserved. Purified CD4+ and CD8+ fractions were generated only in cases for which an additional PBMC sample was available. Magnetically labelled cells were removed on LS columns in a quadroMACS separator, and the flow-through was retained as the purified fraction.

Details on this clone: What antigen it recognizes has not been identified. The record has no base qualities; no much larger clone is one base away.

The specimen comprised CD8+ T cells from blood, sampled before the fourth cycle of nivolumab. This receptor chain uses TRBV9 and TRBJ2-4; no D segment can be confidently identified. The TCR was taken from a human donor with classical Hodgkin lymphoma. The CDR3 corresponds to CASSDLGRAKNIQYF. The DNA sequence is given as TGTGCCAGCAGCGATCTAGGACGTGCCAAAAACATTCAGTACTTC.